This T cell receptor (beta chain) was sequenced during a study of blood T cell repertoires in COVID-19. Participants were aged roughly 18 to 90 years, lived in 20 to 25 US areas, and enrolled virtually. Assignments of participants to cohorts depended upon their own reported clinical history. Before they entered the study, exposed participants had met a COVID-19 case within 2 weeks. Authors' data handling: The assay estimated nucleated cells by amplifying reference gene primers. TCRdb's copy holds only in-frame clones and misses some; the assay was immunoSEQ multiplex PCR. V, J and clone size are taken as reported in that table, and D and trimming were inferred from the DNA itself. The sample records 250,000 to 300,000 clones, approximately 82% being singletons. CDR3 length: 13 amino acids. CDR1 is LGHDT, CDR2 YNNKEL, per germline (reference sequence). Trimming left V 3 bases short and J 4 bases short, with 6 bases between.

The sequenced sample consisted of PBMCs or T cells enriched from blood (not recorded which). The sequence came from a man aged 40-50 years who had been exposed to COVID-19. The rearrangement links TRBV3-1 (or the pseudogene TRBV3-2) to TRBJ2-2, with D tentatively TRBD2 (6 bases). CDR3 coding DNA: TGTGCCAGCAGCCAGGGACTCACCGGGGAGCTGTTTTTT. Its protein product is CASSQGLTGELFF.